This paragraph reports one TCR beta chain. Its antigen is unidentified. After removal of 7 bases from V and 7 bases from J, the junction contained 13 bases not matched to a gene. Per germline, CDR1 KGHDR and CDR2 SFDVKD. This CDR3 region has 16 residues. The data derive from a study of identical twins. Findings and caveats of the study: These conclusions were based on statistical analysis (cross-sectional, not following the same donors). The study found weaker excess twin sharing in beta out-of-frame sequences.

After template switching added a universal primer site, the resulting cDNA carried unique molecular identifiers. Each CDR3 protein gets one entry after TCRdb re-called the 5' RACE reads with MiXCR. Of under 900,000 distinct CDR3 sequences in the sample, roughly an eighth were seen once. This same sample was also taken into another study, of yellow fever vaccine responses in identical twins.

This receptor was identified in a woman aged 18 to 35 in good health. The chain recombines TRBV24-1 with TRBJ2-1; 9 nucleotides agree with TRBD1. The sample was PBMCs. Here the CDR3 DNA reads TGTGCCACCAGCCCCCTGACAGGGGGGGCCGGTAATGAGCAGTTCTTC. This encodes CATSPLTGGAGNEQFF.